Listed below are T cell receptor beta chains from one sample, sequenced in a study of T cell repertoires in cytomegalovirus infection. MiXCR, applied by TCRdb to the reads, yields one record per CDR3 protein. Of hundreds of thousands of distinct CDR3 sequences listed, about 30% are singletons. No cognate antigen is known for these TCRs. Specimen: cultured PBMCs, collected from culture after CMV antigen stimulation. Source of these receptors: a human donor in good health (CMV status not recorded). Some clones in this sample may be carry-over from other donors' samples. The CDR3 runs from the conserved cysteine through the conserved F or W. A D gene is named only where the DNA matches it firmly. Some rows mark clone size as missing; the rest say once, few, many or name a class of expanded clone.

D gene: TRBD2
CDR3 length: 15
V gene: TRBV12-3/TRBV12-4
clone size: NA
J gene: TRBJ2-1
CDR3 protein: CASRLLAGASDEQFF
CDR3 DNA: TGTGCCAGCAGACTACTAGCGGGGGCCTCGGATGAGCAGTTCTTC

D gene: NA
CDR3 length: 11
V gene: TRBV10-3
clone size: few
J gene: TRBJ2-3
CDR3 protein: CAISGRDTQYF
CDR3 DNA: TGTGCCATCAGTGGTAGGGATACGCAGTATTTT

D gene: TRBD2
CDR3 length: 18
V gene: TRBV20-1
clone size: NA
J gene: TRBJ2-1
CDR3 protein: CSALVSSGGDITYNEQFF
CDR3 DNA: TGCAGTGCTCTTGTTTCGAGCGGGGGGGATATCACCTACAATGAGCAGTTCTTC

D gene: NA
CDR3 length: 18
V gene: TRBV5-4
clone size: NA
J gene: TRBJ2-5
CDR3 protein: CASSLGNRQEEEQETQYF
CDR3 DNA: TGTGCCAGCAGCTTGGGAAATCGGCAGGAGGAGGAACAAGAGACCCAGTACTTC

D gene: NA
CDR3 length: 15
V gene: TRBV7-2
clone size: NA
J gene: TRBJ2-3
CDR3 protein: CASSPSGTRTDTQYF
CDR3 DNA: TGTGCCAGCAGCCCGTCGGGGACGCGCACAGATACGCAGTATTTT

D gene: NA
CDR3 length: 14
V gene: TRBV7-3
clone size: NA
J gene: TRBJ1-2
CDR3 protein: CASSLSVQPYGYTF
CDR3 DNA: TGTGCCAGCAGCTTATCCGTCCAACCCTATGGCTACACCTTC

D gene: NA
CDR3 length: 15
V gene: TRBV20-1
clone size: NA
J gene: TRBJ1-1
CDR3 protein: CSAGGAGDMNTEAFF
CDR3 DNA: TGCAGTGCGGGCGGAGCGGGGGACATGAACACTGAAGCTTTCTTT

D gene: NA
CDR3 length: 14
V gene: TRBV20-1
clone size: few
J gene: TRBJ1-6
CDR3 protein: CSARPDGENSPLHF
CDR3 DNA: TGCAGTGCTAGACCTGATGGGGAGAATTCACCCCTCCACTTT

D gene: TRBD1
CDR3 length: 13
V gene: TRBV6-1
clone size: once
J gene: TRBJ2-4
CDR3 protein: CASEDRDKNIQYF
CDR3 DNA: TGTGCCAGTGAGGACAGGGACAAAAACATTCAGTACTTC

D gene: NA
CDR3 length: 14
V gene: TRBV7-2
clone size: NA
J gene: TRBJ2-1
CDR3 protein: CASNRPSAVNEQFF
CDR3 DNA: TGTGCCAGCAACCGTCCGAGTGCCGTCAATGAGCAGTTCTTC

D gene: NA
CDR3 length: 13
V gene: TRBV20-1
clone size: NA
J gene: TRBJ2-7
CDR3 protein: CSASTSGLDEQYF
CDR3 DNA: TGCAGTGCTAGTACTTCCGGGCTAGATGAGCAGTACTTC

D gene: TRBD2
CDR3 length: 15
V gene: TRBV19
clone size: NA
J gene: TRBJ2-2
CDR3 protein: CASSIGTSVAGELFF
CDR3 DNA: TGTGCCAGTAGTATCGGGACTAGCGTCGCCGGGGAGCTGTTTTTT

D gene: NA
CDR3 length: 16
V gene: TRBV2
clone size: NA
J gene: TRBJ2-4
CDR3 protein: CATQERAVLARNIQYF
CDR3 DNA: TGTGCCACCCAAGAGAGGGCCGTATTAGCCCGGAACATTCAGTACTTC

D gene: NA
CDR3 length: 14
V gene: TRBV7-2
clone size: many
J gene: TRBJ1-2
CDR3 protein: CASSLGGQLYGYTF
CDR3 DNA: TGTGCCAGCAGCTTGGGTGGACAGCTTTATGGCTACACCTTC

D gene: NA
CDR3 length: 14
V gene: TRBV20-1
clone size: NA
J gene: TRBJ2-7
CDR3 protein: CSARATQISYEQYF
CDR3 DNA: TGCAGTGCTAGGGCCACCCAAATATCCTACGAGCAGTACTTC

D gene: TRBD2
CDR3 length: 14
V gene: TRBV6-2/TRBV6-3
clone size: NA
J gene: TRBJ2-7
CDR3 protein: CASSGGTSRYEQYF
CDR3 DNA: TGTGCCAGCAGCGGCGGGACTAGTCGGTACGAGCAGTACTTC

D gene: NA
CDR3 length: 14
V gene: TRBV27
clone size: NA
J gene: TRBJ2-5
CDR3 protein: CASSGVQGWETQYF
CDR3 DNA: TGTGCCAGCAGTGGAGTCCAGGGATGGGAGACCCAGTACTTC

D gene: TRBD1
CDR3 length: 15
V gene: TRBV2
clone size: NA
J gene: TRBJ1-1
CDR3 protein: CASSEVRGQGTEAFF
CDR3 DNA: TGTGCCAGCAGTGAAGTAAGGGGGCAGGGCACTGAAGCTTTCTTT

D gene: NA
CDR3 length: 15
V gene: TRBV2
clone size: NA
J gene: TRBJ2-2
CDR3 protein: CASSERRKYTGELFF
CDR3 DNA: TGTGCCAGCAGTGAACGGCGGAAGTACACCGGGGAGCTGTTTTTT

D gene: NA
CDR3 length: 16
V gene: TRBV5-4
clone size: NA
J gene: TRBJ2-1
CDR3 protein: CASSLAGTLSYNEQFF
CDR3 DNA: TGTGCCAGCAGCTTGGCCGGGACACTCTCCTACAATGAGCAGTTCTTC

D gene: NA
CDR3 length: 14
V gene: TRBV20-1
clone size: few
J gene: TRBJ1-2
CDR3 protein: CSARERQLNYGYTF
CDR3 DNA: TGCAGTGCTAGAGAGAGGCAGCTTAACTATGGCTACACCTTC

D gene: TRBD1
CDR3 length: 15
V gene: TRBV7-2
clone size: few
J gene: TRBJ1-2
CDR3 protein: CASSLASGQGHGYTF
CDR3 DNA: TGTGCCAGCAGCTTAGCGTCAGGACAGGGGCACGGCTACACCTTC

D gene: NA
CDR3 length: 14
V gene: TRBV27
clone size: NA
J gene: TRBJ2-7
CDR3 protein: CASSLSRTVDEQYF
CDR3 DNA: TGTGCCAGCAGTTTGTCCCGGACCGTCGACGAGCAGTACTTC

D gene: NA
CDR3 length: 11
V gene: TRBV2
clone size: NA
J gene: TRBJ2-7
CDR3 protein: CASSILGEQYF
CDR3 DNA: TGTGCCAGCAGCATATTGGGGGAGCAGTACTTC

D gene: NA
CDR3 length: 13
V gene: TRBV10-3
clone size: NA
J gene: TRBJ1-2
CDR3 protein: CAISYDRPYGYTF
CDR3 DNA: TGTGCCATCAGTTACGACAGGCCCTATGGCTACACCTTC